Shown below are 8 T cell receptor beta chains from a single sample sequenced in a study of T cells in Graves' hyperthyroidism and ophthalmopathy. It was RNA transcripts that yielded the amplified TCR beta CDR3 regions. HTBI primers were employed in a first-round RT-PCR of the TCR CDR3. Via MiXCR, TCRdb re-called the multiplex PCR reads, giving one row per CDR3 protein. Of about 270,000 distinct CDR3 sequences listed, around 22% are singletons. The sample consisted of blood. These receptors were collected from a young man with Graves' ophthalmopathy.

This clonotype was seen ten or more times. V gene TRBV18 combines with J gene TRBJ1-1; D is undetermined. V lost 2 bases to trimming and J lost 6 bases, with 7 bases between them. This CDR3 region has 12 residues. Germline V lookup: CDR1 KGHSH, CDR2 LQKENI. The CDR3 DNA sequence: TGTGCCAGCTCACCATCGGTTTCTGAAGCTTTCTTT. It is translated as CASSPSVSEAFF.

This clonotype has ten or more counts. CDR3 residues: CASNSVNYEQYF. CDR3 in DNA: TGTGCCAGCAATTCCGTTAATTACGAGCAGTACTTC. The chain uses TRBV7-8 and TRBJ2-7, with D unresolved. Trimming left V 7 bases short and J 4 bases short, with 11 bases between. Germline assignment: CDR1 SGHVS and CDR2 FQNEAQ. This CDR3 has 12 residues.

This clonotype appeared many times. The J gene is TRBJ2-3, the V gene TRBV11-2; D is unresolved. Germline V lookup: CDR1 SGHAT, CDR2 FQNNGV. There are 12 residues in the CDR3. V dropped 2 bases and J dropped 6 bases, with 6 bases sitting between them. CDR3 amino acids: CASSLSVDTQYF. As DNA, the CDR3 is TGTGCCAGCAGCTTATCAGTCGATACGCAGTATTTT.

This clonotype was recorded many times. The chain combines TRBV27 with TRBJ1-1; D gene uncertain. The V end lost 4 bases, the J end lost 4 bases, and 19 bases lay between the germline ends. CDR1 is MNHEY, CDR2 SMNVEV, per germline (reference sequence). CDR3 length: 16 amino acids. The CDR3 here is CASSSFPLLVGTEAFF. CDR3 DNA sequence: TGTGCCAGCAGTTCCTTTCCTCTGTTGGTGGGCACTGAAGCTTTCTTT.

Many counts were recorded for this clonotype. The gene calls are TRBV20-1 and TRBJ2-3, with unresolved D. V was trimmed by 0 bases and J by 2 bases, leaving 12 bases between them. CDR3 length: 15 residues. Germline V gene sequence: CDR1 DFQATT, CDR2 SNEGSKA (reference sequence). The CDR3 sequence: CSARDLRLSTDTQYF. The CDR3 DNA reads as TGCAGTGCTAGAGATCTTAGACTTTCCACAGATACGCAGTATTTT.

This clonotype occurred a few times. One end of the junction does not line up with germline, which may come from a read error. The chain recombines TRBV27 with TRBJ2-7; 7 bases align to TRBD1. From germline, CDR1 is MNHEY and CDR2 SMNVEV (reference sequence). The CDR3 covers 13 residues. The CDR3 sequence: CASSYRGSGEQYF. In nucleotides, the CDR3 is TGTGCCAGCAGTTACAGGGGATCTGGCGAGCAATACTTC.

This clonotype came up many times. This chain joins TRBV28 and TRBJ1-1, with D possibly being TRBD1 (5 bases). Trimming removed 6 bases at V and 3 bases at J, with 11 bases between. Germline lookup yields CDR1 MDHEN and CDR2 SYDVKM. The CDR3 is 13 residues long. In DNA form, the CDR3 reads TGTGCCAGCAGACCCGGACACGACACTGAAGCTTTCTTT. Encoded protein: CASRPGHDTEAFF.

The sample holds many counts of this clonotype. The rearrangement uses TRBV27 and TRBJ1-1; unclear D gene. The CDR3 loop spans 13 amino acids. V was pared by 0 bases and J by 2 bases, with 4 bases between. The germline CDR1 and CDR2 sequences are MNHEY and SMNVEV (reference sequence). CDR3 sequence reads: CASSLSTNTEAFF. The CDR3 DNA reads TGTGCCAGCAGTTTATCCACAAACACTGAAGCTTTCTTT.